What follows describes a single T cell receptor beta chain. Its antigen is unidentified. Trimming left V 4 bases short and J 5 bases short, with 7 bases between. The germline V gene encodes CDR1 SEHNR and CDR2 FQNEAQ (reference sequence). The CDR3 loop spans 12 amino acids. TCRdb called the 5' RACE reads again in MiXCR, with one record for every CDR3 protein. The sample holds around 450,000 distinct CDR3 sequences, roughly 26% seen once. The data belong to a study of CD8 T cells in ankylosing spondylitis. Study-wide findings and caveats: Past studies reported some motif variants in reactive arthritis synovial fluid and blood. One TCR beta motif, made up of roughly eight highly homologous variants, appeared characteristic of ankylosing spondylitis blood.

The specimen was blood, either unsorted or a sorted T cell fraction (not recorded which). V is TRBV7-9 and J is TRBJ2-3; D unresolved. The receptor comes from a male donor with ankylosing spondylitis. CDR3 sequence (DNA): TGTGCCAGCAGCTCCCCATTAGATACGCAGTATTTT. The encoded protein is CASSSPLDTQYF.